This T cell receptor beta chain was observed in a study of T cells in Graves' hyperthyroidism and ophthalmopathy. The TCR beta CDR3 regions underwent amplification using RNA transcripts as the source. When the TCR CDR3 underwent first-round RT-PCR, the HTBI primer set was used. From the multiplex PCR reads, TCRdb called clonotypes with MiXCR, one entry per CDR3 protein. Among 250,000 to 300,000 distinct CDR3 sequences, 17% were seen once, and the ten largest hold roughly 50%. Study-wide points: Onset of ophthalmopathy came a median around 6.5 months after the model predicted it.

V dropped 10 bases and J dropped 4 bases, with 13 bases sitting between them. The CDR3 extends over 12 amino acids. Germline loops: CDR1 MNHEY, CDR2 SMNVEV (reference sequence). This clonotype has only a few counts. Its antigen remains unknown. The sequenced sample consisted of blood. The genes are TRBV27 and TRBJ2-5; D tentatively fits TRBD1 or TRBD2 (7 bases each). This clonotype was obtained from an older woman with Graves' ophthalmopathy. The CDR3 DNA follows: TGTGCCACTGGGAGGGGGCGAGAGACCCAGTACTTC. It translates to CATGRGRETQYF.